This entry concerns a single T cell receptor beta chain. The sample belongs to a study of blood T cell repertoires in COVID-19. Study at large: The samples span acute and convalescent COVID-19 from the United States, Italy and Spain.

With 0 bases removed from V and 5 bases from J, the gap between germline ends came to 6 bases. Germline values: CDR1 SGDLS, CDR2 YYNGEE. This CDR3 is built from 13 residues. The method was immunoSEQ multiplex PCR; TCRdb's version includes in-frame clones alone and lacks a portion of them. The sample carries about 240,000 clones, roughly 83% recorded once. Sequenced: peripheral blood. The TCR comes from an elderly woman with acute or convalescent COVID-19. The chain recombines TRBV9 with TRBJ2-1; perhaps TRBD2 as D (6 bases). The CDR3 loop is CASSVGLDNEQFF. CDR3 sequence (DNA): TGTGCCAGCAGCGTAGGACTAGACAATGAGCAGTTCTTC.